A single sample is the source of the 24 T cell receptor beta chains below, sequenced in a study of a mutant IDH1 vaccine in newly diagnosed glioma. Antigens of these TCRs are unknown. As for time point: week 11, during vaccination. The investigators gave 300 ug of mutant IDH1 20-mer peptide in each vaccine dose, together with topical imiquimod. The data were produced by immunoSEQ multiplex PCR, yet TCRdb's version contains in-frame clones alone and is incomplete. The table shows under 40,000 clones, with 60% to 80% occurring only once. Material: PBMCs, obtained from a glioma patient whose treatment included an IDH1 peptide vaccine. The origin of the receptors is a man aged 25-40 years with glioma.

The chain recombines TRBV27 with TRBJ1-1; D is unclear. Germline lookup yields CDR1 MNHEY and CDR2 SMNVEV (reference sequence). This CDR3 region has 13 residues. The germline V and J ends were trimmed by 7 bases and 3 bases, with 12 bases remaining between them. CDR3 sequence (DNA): TGTGCCAGCATTTCACTTAGTTACACTGAAGCTTTCTTT. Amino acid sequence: CASISLSYTEAFF.

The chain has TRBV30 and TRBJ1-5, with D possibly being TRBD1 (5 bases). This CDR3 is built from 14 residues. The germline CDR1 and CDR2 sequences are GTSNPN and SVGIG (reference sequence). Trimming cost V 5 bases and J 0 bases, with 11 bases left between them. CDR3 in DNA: TGTGCCTGGGGAATGGGGACTAGCAATCAGCCCCAGCATTTT. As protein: CAWGMGTSNQPQHF. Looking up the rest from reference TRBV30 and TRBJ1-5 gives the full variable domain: SQTIHQWPATLVQPVGSPLSLECTVEGTSNPNLYWYRQAAGRGLQLLFYSVGIGQISSEVPQNLSASRPQDRQFILSSKKLLLSDSGFYLCAWGMGTSNQPQHFGDGTRLSIL.

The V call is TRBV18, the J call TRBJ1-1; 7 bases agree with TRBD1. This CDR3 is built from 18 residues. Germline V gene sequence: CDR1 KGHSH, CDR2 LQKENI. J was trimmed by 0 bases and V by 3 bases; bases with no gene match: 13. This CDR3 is CASSPFSTGNALNTEAFF. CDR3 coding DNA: TGTGCCAGCTCACCCTTCTCGACAGGGAATGCCCTGAACACTGAAGCTTTCTTT.

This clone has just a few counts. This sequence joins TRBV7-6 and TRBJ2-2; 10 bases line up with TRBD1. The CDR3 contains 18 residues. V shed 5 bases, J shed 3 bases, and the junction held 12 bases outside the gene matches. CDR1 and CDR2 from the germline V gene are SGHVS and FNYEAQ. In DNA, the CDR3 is TGTGCCAGCAGCCTTTGGACAGGGGGATGGATGGACACCGGGGAGCTGTTTTTT. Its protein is CASSLWTGGWMDTGELFF.

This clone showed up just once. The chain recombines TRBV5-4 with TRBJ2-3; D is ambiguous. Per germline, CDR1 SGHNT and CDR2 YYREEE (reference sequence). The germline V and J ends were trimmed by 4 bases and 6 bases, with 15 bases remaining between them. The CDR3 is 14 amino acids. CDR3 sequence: CASSGSQSWDTQYF. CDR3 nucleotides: TGTGCCAGCAGCGGCAGCCAATCATGGGATACGCAGTATTTT. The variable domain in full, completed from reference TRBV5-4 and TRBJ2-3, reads ETGVTQSPTHLIKTRGQQVTLRCSSQSGHNTVSWYQQALGQGPQFIFQYYREEENGRGNFPPRFSGLQFPNYSSELNVNALELDDSALYLCASSGSQSWDTQYFGPGTRLTVL.

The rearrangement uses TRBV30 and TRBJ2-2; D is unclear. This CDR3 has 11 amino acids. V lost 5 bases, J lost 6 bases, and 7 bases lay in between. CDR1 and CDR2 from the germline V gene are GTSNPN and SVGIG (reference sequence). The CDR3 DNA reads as TGTGCCTGGTCTATGGCCGGGGAGCTGTTTTTT. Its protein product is CAWSMAGELFF.

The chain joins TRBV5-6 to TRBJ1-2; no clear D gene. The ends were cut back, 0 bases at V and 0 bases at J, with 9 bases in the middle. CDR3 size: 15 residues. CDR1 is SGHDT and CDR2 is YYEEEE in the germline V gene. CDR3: CASSLAAAANYGYTF. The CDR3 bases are TGTGCCAGCAGCTTGGCTGCTGCGGCTAACTATGGCTACACCTTC.

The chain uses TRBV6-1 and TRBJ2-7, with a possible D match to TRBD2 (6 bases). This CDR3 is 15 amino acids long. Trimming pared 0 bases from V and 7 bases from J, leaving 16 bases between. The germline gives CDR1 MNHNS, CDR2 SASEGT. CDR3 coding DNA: TGTGCCAGCAGTGAAGCCGTGGGTCTTCGGGGGGAGCAGTACTTC. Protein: CASSEAVGLRGEQYF.

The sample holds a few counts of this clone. Here the CDR3 DNA reads TGTGCCAGCAGCCCAGGGAACTCTGGAAACACCATATATTTT. It specifies CASSPGNSGNTIYF. The chain joins TRBV11-2 to TRBJ1-3, with TRBD1 as a possible D gene (5 bases). Trimming took off 5 bases at V and 0 bases at J, with 8 bases between the two ends. The germline gives CDR1 SGHAT, CDR2 FQNNGV. There are 14 residues in the CDR3.

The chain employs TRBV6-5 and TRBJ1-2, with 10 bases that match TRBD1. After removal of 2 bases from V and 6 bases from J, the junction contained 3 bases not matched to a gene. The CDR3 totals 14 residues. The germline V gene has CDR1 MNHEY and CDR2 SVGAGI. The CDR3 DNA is TGTGCCAGCAGTTACAGGGACAGGGGTGATGGCTACACCTTC. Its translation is CASSYRDRGDGYTF.

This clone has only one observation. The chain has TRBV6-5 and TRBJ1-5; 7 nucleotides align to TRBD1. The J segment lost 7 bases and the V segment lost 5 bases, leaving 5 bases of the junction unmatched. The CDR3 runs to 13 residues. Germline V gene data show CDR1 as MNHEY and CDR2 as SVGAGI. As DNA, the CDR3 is TGTGCCAGCAGTCGGACAGGTGGCCAGCCCCAGCATTTT. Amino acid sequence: CASSRTGGQPQHF.

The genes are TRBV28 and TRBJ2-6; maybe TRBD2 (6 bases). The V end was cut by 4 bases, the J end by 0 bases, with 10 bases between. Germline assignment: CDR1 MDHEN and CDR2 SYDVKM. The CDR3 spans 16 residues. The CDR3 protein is CASSSGEASGANVLTF. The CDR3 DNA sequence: TGTGCCAGCAGTTCGGGGGAGGCCTCTGGGGCCAACGTCCTGACTTTC. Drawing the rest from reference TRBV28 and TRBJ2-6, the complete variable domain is DVKVTQSSRYLVKRTGEKVFLECVQDMDHENMFWYRQDPGLGLRLIYFSYDVKMKEKGDIPEGYSVSREKKERFSLILESASTNQTSMYLCASSSGEASGANVLTFGAGSRLTVL.

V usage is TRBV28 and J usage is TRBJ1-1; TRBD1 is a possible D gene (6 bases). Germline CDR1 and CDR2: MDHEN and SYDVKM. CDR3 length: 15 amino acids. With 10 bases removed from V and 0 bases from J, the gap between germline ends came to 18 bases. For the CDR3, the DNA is TGTGCCACCCGAAGGCAGGGGACGATGAACACTGAAGCTTTCTTT. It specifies CATRRQGTMNTEAFF.

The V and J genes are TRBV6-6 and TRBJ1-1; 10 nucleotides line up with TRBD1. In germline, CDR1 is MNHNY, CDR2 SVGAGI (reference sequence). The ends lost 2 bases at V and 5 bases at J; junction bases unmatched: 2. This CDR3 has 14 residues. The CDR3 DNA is TGTGCCAGCAGTTACGAGGGACAGGGGACTGAAGCTTTCTTT. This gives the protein CASSYEGQGTEAFF.

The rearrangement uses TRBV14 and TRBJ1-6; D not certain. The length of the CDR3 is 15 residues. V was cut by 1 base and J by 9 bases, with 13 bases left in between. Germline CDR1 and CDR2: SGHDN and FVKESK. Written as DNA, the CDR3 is TGTGCCAGCAGCCAAGGGGGTTTCAGAGGTTCACCCCTCCACTTT. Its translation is CASSQGGFRGSPLHF.

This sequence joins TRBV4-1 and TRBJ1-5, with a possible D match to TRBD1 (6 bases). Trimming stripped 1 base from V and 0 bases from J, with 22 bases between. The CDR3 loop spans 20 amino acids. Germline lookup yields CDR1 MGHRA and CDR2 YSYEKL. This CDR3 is CASSQALLTGLGDSNQPQHF. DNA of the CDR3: TGCGCCAGCAGCCAAGCGCTTTTGACAGGCCTCGGGGATAGCAATCAGCCCCAGCATTTT.

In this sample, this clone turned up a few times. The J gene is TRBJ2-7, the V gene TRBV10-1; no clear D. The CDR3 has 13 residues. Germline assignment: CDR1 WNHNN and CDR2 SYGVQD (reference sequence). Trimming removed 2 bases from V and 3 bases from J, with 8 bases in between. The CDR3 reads CASSENQNYEQYF. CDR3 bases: TGCGCCAGCAGTGAGAACCAGAACTACGAGCAGTACTTC.

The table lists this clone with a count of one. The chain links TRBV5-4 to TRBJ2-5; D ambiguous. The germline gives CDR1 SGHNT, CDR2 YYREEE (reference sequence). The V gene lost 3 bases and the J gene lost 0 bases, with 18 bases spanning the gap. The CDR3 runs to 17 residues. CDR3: CASSSPDGLGYQETQYF. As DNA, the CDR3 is TGTGCCAGCAGCTCCCCGGATGGGCTGGGGTACCAAGAGACCCAGTACTTC.

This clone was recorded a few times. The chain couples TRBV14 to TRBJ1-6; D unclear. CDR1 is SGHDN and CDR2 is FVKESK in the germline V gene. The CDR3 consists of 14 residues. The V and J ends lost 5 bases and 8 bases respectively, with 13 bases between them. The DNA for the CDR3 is TGTGCCAGCAGCTCACGAAGGCGGGATTCACCCCTCCACTTT. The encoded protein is CASSSRRRDSPLHF.

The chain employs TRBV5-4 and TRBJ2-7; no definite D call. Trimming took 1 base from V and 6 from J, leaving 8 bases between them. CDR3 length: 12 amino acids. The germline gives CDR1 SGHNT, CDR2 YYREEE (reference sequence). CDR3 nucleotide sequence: TGTGCCAGCAGCTTGTGGTCTGGCGAGCAGTACTTC. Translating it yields CASSLWSGEQYF. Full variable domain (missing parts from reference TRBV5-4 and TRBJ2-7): ETGVTQSPTHLIKTRGQQVTLRCSSQSGHNTVSWYQQALGQGPQFIFQYYREEENGRGNFPPRFSGLQFPNYSSELNVNALELDDSALYLCASSLWSGEQYFGPGTRLTVT.

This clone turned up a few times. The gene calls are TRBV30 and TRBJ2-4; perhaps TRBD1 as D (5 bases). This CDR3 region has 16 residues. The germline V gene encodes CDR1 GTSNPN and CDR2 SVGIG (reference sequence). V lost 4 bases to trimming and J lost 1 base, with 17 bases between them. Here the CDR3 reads CAWTWGSLNAKNIQYF. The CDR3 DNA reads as TGTGCCTGGACGTGGGGCAGCCTAAACGCCAAAAACATTCAGTACTTC.

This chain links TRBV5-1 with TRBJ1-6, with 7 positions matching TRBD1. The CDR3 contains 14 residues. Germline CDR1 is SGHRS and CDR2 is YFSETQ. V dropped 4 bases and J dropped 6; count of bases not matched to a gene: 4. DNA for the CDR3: TGCGCCAGCAGCCTATCAGGGGGTAATTCACCCCTCCACTTT. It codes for CASSLSGGNSPLHF. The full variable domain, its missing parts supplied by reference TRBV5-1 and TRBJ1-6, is KAGVTQTPRYLIKTRGQQVTLSCSPISGHRSVSWYQQTPGQGLQFLFEYFSETQRNKGNFPGRFSGRQFSNSRSEMNVSTLELGDSALYLCASSLSGGNSPLHFGNGTRLTVT.

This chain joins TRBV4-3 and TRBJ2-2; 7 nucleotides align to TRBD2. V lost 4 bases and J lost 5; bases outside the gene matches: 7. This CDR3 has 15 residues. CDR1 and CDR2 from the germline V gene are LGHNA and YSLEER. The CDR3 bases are TGCGCCAGCAGCCTCCCGGGGGAGGGGACCGGGGAGCTGTTTTTT. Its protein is CASSLPGEGTGELFF.

CDR3 protein: CASSGERGRNAGELFF. CDR3 nucleotides: TGTGCCTCCTCGGGGGAGCGGGGGAGAAATGCCGGGGAGCTGTTTTTT. V gene TRBV19 combines with J gene TRBJ2-2; 8 bases fit TRBD2. Germline loops: CDR1 LNHDA, CDR2 SQIVND (reference sequence). The J segment lost 6 bases and the V segment lost 11 bases, leaving 17 bases of the junction unmatched. CDR3 length: 16 residues.